There are a few counts of the clone carrying this T cell receptor (beta chain). The source of the sample is a study of T cell responses to AZD1222 COVID-19 vaccine. Sequencing used immunoSEQ multiplex PCR; TCRdb keeps in-frame clones, though not all of them. This table has 95,000 to 150,000 clones, roughly 92% appearing once. CDR1 is MNHEY, CDR2 SMNVEV, per germline (reference sequence). J gave up 5 bases and V 6 bases, and 5 bases lay outside the gene matches. CDR3 length: 13 residues. The source of this sequence is an adult in good health. The specimen was peripheral blood, collected on day 0 of AZD1222 vaccination. This sequence joins TRBV27 and TRBJ1-2; TRBD1 matches at 8 bases. The DNA for the CDR3 is TGTGCCAGCAGGCAGGGGGCCTGGTATGGCTACACCTTC. Amino acid sequence: CASRQGAWYGYTF.